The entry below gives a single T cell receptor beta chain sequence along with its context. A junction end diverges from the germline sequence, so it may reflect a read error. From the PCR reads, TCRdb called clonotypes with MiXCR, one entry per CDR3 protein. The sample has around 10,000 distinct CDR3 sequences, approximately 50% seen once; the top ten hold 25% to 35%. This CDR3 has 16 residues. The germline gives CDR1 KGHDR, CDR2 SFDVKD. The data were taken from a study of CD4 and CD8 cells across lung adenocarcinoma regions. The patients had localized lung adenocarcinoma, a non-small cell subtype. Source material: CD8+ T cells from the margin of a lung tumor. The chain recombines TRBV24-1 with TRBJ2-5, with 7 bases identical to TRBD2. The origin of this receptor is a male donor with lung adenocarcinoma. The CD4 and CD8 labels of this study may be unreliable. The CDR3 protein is CATSDGAGREKETQYF. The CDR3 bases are TGTGCCACCAGTGATGGGGCGGGGCGGGAGAAAGAGACGCAGTACTTC.